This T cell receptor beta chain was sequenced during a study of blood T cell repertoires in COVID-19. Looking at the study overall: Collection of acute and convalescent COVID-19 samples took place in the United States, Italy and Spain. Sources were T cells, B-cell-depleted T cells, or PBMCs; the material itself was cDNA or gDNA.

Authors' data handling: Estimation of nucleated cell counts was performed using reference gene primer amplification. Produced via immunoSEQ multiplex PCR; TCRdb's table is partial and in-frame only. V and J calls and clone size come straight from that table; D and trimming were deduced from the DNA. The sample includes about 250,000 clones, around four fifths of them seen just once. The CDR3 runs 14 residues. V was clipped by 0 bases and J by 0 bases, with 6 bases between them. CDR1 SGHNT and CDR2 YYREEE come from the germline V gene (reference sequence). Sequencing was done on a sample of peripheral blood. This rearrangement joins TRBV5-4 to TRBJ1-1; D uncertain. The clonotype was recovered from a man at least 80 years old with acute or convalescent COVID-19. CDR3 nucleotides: TGTGCCAGCAGCTTGGACAACATGAACACTGAAGCTTTCTTT. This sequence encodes CASSLDNMNTEAFF. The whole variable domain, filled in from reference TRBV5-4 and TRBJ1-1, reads ETGVTQSPTHLIKTRGQQVTLRCSSQSGHNTVSWYQQALGQGPQFIFQYYREEENGRGNFPPRFSGLQFPNYSSELNVNALELDDSALYLCASSLDNMNTEAFFGQGTRLTVV.